These 5 T cell receptor beta chains came from one sample sequenced in a study of shared clonotypes between healthy human individuals. Sequencing used immunoSEQ multiplex PCR; TCRdb keeps in-frame clones, though not all of them. This table holds approximately 99,000 clones, about 63% found once. Sequencing was performed on memory CD8+ T cells sorted from blood. As to subset: CD45RO+ cells pooled with CCR7-negative TemRA cells. The receptors here all came from a woman aged 25 to 39 in good health.

The chain uses TRBV7-3 and TRBJ2-3; 7 nucleotides align to TRBD1. Trimming at V came to 5 bases and at J to 1 base, leaving 6 bases not matched to a gene. The CDR3 is 15 residues long. CDR1 is SGHTA, CDR2 FQGTGA, per germline. CDR3 in amino acids: CASSQPGTGTDTQYF. The CDR3 nucleotides are TGTGCCAGCAGCCAACCCGGGACAGGCACAGATACGCAGTATTTT.

The chain uses TRBV28 and TRBJ1-3; D is unresolved. The CDR3 is 13 amino acids. Trimming took 3 bases from V and 2 from J, leaving 5 bases between them. Germline lookup yields CDR1 MDHEN and CDR2 SYDVKM. The CDR3 protein is CASSFDPGNTIYF. As DNA, the CDR3 is TGTGCCAGCAGTTTTGACCCTGGAAACACCATATATTTT.

Comments on this clone: A far larger clone lies a single base away; this is likely a read error. Other nucleotide sequences from this sample produce the same CDR3. The chain has TRBV5-6 and TRBJ2-7, with D possibly TRBD2 on 5 matching bases. Per the germline V gene, CDR1 is SGHDT and CDR2 is YYEEEE. This CDR3 spans 15 amino acids. V gave up 4 bases and J gave up 6 bases, with 20 bases separating them. The CDR3 DNA reads TGTGCCAGCAGCCTGCGATGGGTACGAGGGAGCGAGCAGTACTTC. Translation gives CASSLRWVRGSEQYF.

This clone appeared once. The chain is built from TRBV2 and TRBJ2-3; possibly TRBD1 for D (5 bases). The CDR3 is 16 residues long. Germline V gene data show CDR1 as SNHLY and CDR2 as FYNNEI. Trimming pared 4 bases from V and 4 bases from J, leaving 18 bases between. CDR3 nucleotides: TGTGCCAGCAGTGCGCTATGGCAGGGTGCCTCAGATACGCAGTATTTT. This codes for CASSALWQGASDTQYF.

This clone occurred a few times. V and J are TRBV25-1 and TRBJ2-1; D gene uncertain. The V gene lost 4 bases and the J gene lost 3 bases, with 7 bases spanning the gap. Per germline, CDR1 MGHDK and CDR2 SYGVNS. The CDR3 has 13 amino acids. In nucleotides, the CDR3 is TGTGCCAGCAGTGTTGGTGTCTACAATGAGCAGTTCTTC. Its protein is CASSVGVYNEQFF.